These 32 T cell receptor beta chains came from one sample sequenced in a study of shared clonotypes between healthy human individuals (dated by TCRdb to between 2020 and 2021). Libraries were constructed by the immunoSEQ multiplex PCR assay. TCRdb retrieved this table from immuneACCESS and kept in-frame rearrangements only. Not all clones are present; in checked studies, unresolved V genes account for under half, and no reason is known for the remainder. Counted in this sample were 2,500,000 or so clones; about 92% of them appeared once. The leading ten clones occupy under 0.15% of the sample. Sample: naive CD4+ T cells sorted from blood. Reading the label with the study, this specimen's cell subset or site is: CD45RA+ positively selected. These receptors all come from a young man in good health.

The rearrangement uses TRBV6-5 and TRBJ2-7; D remains ambiguous. The germline V gene has CDR1 MNHEY and CDR2 SVGAGI. V gave up 3 bases and J gave up 1 base, with 7 bases separating them. The CDR3 has 13 residues. This CDR3 reads CASSYGISYEQYF. CDR3 DNA sequence: TGTGCCAGCAGTTATGGTATTTCCTACGAGCAGTACTTC.

J is TRBJ2-3 and V is TRBV7-9; tentatively, D is TRBD2 (5 bases). Trimming removed 8 bases at V and 1 base at J, with 10 bases between. The CDR3 has 13 amino acids. Germline CDR1 reads SEHNR; CDR2 reads FQNEAQ (reference sequence). CDR3 sequence reads: CASGSSGTDTQYF. In nucleotides, the CDR3 is TGTGCCAGCGGTAGTAGCGGCACAGATACGCAGTATTTT.

The J gene is TRBJ1-1, the V gene TRBV5-8; D is uncertain. The germline V gene has CDR1 SGHTS and CDR2 YDEGEE. Trimming cost V 1 base and J 3 bases, with 7 bases left between them. The CDR3 contains 13 residues. This chain's CDR3 is CASSLPQDTEAFF. The DNA for the CDR3 is TGTGCCAGCAGCTTGCCGCAGGACACTGAAGCTTTCTTT.

V gene TRBV29-1 combines with J gene TRBJ2-7; no reliable D call. The V gene lost 5 bases and the J gene lost 0 bases, with 5 bases spanning the gap. The CDR3 is made up of 11 amino acids. In germline, CDR1 is SQVTM, CDR2 ANQGSEA. In DNA form, the CDR3 reads TGCAGCGTTATGGGCTCCTACGAGCAGTACTTC. It yields the protein CSVMGSYEQYF.

The rearrangement links TRBV6-1 to TRBJ1-4; 7 bases agree with TRBD1. Germline loops: CDR1 MNHNS, CDR2 SASEGT. This CDR3 has 14 amino acids. V was clipped by 8 bases and J by 2 bases; unmatched bases: 5. The CDR3 DNA reads as TGTGCCAGCCGCACAGGGGATACTAATGAAAAACTGTTTTTT. It specifies CASRTGDTNEKLFF.

The chain carries TRBV11-2 and TRBJ2-2; D gene ambiguous. This CDR3 has 14 amino acids. Trimming removed 7 bases at V and 8 bases at J, with 17 bases between. Germline-derived CDR1 and CDR2 are SGHAT and FQNNGV. CDR3 nucleotides: TGTGCCAGCACCCCAAATGTGGTTCTGGGGGAGCTGTTTTTT. Its translation is CASTPNVVLGELFF.

The chain links TRBV7-2 to TRBJ2-7; TRBD2 agrees at 8 bases. Germline V gene lookup returns CDR1 SGHTA and CDR2 FQGNSA. The CDR3 contains 15 residues. J was trimmed by 0 bases and V by 0 bases; bases with no gene match: 1. CDR3 in amino acids: CASSLASGNSYEQYF. CDR3 DNA: TGTGCCAGCAGCTTAGCTAGCGGGAACTCCTACGAGCAGTACTTC.

CDR3: CASSEYKRYNEQFF. CDR3 DNA sequence: TGTGCCAGCAGTGAATACAAACGGTACAATGAGCAGTTCTTC. The chain has TRBV25-1 and TRBJ2-1; D unclear. The CDR3 sequence is 14 residues long. V was pared by 0 bases and J by 4 bases, with 7 bases between. Germline loops: CDR1 MGHDK, CDR2 SYGVNS. The full variable domain, in which reference TRBV25-1 and TRBJ2-1 provide the parts outside the CDR3, is EADIYQTPRYLVIGTGKKITLECSQTMGHDKMYWYQQDPGMELHLIHYSYGVNSTEKGDLSSESTVSRIRTEHFPLTLESARPSHTSQYLCASSEYKRYNEQFFGPGTRLTVL.

The rearrangement links TRBV5-1 to TRBJ2-7; unclear D gene. Between the trimmed V and J ends, which lost 0 bases and 2 bases, there was a span of 12 bases. This CDR3 comprises 15 residues. The germline gives CDR1 SGHRS, CDR2 YFSETQ. The CDR3 DNA reads as TGCGCCAGCAGCTTGGGTCAGGAGTTTCCCTACGAGCAGTACTTC. This gives the protein CASSLGQEFPYEQYF.

V is TRBV11-2 and J is TRBJ2-7; D not resolved. The V gene's germline CDR1 is SGHAT and CDR2 FQNNGV. The V and J ends lost 1 base and 4 bases respectively, with 17 bases between them. This CDR3 is built from 16 residues. CDR3 sequence reads: CASSLVVSGPKYEQYF. As DNA, the CDR3 is TGTGCCAGCAGCTTAGTAGTTTCCGGACCGAAATACGAGCAGTACTTC.

This chain uses TRBV19 with TRBJ2-1, with unresolved D. Germline-derived CDR1 and CDR2 are LNHDA and SQIVND (reference sequence). This CDR3 contains 13 residues. V was pared by 2 bases and J by 7 bases, with 9 bases between. This chain's CDR3 is CASSIKVENEQFF. The CDR3 DNA reads as TGTGCCAGTAGTATAAAAGTGGAAAATGAGCAGTTCTTC.

The chain carries TRBV9 and TRBJ2-5, with a weak D call TRBD2 (5 bases). From germline, CDR1 is SGDLS and CDR2 YYNGEE. The CDR3 totals 13 residues. Trimming shortened V by 4 bases and J by 1 base, and 8 bases separated the two germline ends. Here the CDR3 DNA reads TGTGCCAGCAGCCTGGGGAGCCAAGAGACCCAGTACTTC. As protein: CASSLGSQETQYF. Variable domain in full (rest from reference TRBV9 and TRBJ2-5): DSGVTQTPKHLITATGQRVTLRCSPRSGDLSVYWYQQSLDQGLQFLIQYYNGEERAKGNILERFSAQQFPDLHSELNLSSLELGDSALYFCASSLGSQETQYFGPGTRLLVL.

The chain recombines TRBV12-2 with TRBJ2-7; the tabulated D call, TRBD2, remains unverified against the DNA. TRBV12-2 is tagged as a pseudogene. CDR3 length: 11 residues. The CDR3 bases are TGTGCAAGTCGCTCACTGCACGAGCAGTACTTC. This gives the protein CASRSLHEQYF.

A single count supports this clone. The chain combines TRBV7-9 with TRBJ2-3; possibly TRBD2 for D (5 bases). This CDR3 contains 14 residues. Trimming cost V 10 bases and J 1 base, with 15 bases left between them. Looked up from germline, CDR1 is SEHNR and CDR2 is FQNEAQ (reference sequence). As DNA, the CDR3 is TGTGCCACCCGATCCTGGGGAGGCACAGATACGCAGTATTTT. It yields the protein CATRSWGGTDTQYF.

V and J are TRBV5-6 and TRBJ2-7; TRBD2 agrees at 7 bases. CDR3 size: 15 residues. J lost 4 bases, V lost 0 bases, and 7 bases had no gene match. Germline values: CDR1 SGHDT, CDR2 YYEEEE. The CDR3 reads CASSLAGGSMYEQYF. CDR3 coding DNA: TGTGCCAGCAGCTTGGCCGGCGGGAGTATGTACGAGCAGTACTTC.

This clone has a single count. This chain links TRBV11-2 with TRBJ2-7; 9 bases agree with TRBD2. CDR1 SGHAT and CDR2 FQNNGV come from the germline V gene. This CDR3 region has 17 residues. V lost 1 base, J lost 3 bases, and 10 bases stayed unmatched. The CDR3 DNA sequence: TGTGCCAGCAGCTTAGGGAGTCTCGGGACTAGCCGCTACGAGCAGTACTTC. Amino acids: CASSLGSLGTSRYEQYF.

The chain recombines TRBV18 with TRBJ2-2; TRBD1 agrees at 9 bases. Trimming took 0 bases from V and 16 from J; bases not matched to a gene: 6. This CDR3 comprises 13 residues. Germline CDR1 KGHSH, CDR2 LQKENI. CDR3 protein: CASSPPGQGTWFF. The DNA for the CDR3 is TGTGCCAGCTCACCACCGGGACAGGGAACATGGTTTTTT.

The chain recombines TRBV7-3 with TRBJ2-3; 15 nucleotides align to TRBD2. The trim removed 5 bases at V and 8 bases at J, leaving 5 bases unmatched. Germline V gene lookup returns CDR1 SGHTA and CDR2 FQGTGA. The CDR3 totals 15 residues. The CDR3 nucleotides read TGTGCCAGCAGCCGGACTAGCGGGGGGGCAACTACGCAGTATTTT. It encodes CASSRTSGGATTQYF. The full variable domain, in which reference TRBV7-3 and TRBJ2-3 provide the parts outside the CDR3, is GAGVSQTPSNKVTEKGKYVELRCDPISGHTALYWYRQSLGQGPEFLIYFQGTGAADDSGLPNDRFFAVRPEGSVSTLKIQRTERGDSAVYLCASSRTSGGATTQYFGPGTRLTVL.

This clone has just one count. The chain has TRBV13 and TRBJ2-1, with 9 bases that match TRBD1. The CDR3 runs 16 residues. CDR1 PRHDT and CDR2 FYEKMQ come from the germline V gene (reference sequence). V lost 4 bases, J lost 8 bases, and 12 bases stayed unmatched. CDR3 DNA sequence: TGTGCCAGCAGCTCCCTTAGACAGGGGGGTAACGATGAGCAGTTCTTC. Protein product: CASSSLRQGGNDEQFF.

V and J are TRBV9 and TRBJ2-3; D unclear. The germline V gene has CDR1 SGDLS and CDR2 YYNGEE. V was trimmed by 4 bases and J by 1 base, leaving 7 bases between them. CDR3 length: 13 amino acids. Here the CDR3 reads CASSQQRTDTQYF. CDR3 DNA: TGTGCCAGCAGCCAACAGCGCACAGATACGCAGTATTTT. The full variable domain, in which reference TRBV9 and TRBJ2-3 provide the parts outside the CDR3, is DSGVTQTPKHLITATGQRVTLRCSPRSGDLSVYWYQQSLDQGLQFLIQYYNGEERAKGNILERFSAQQFPDLHSELNLSSLELGDSALYFCASSQQRTDTQYFGPGTRLTVL.

V is TRBV4-3 and J is TRBJ2-2; possibly TRBD2 for D (5 bases). V was clipped by 0 bases and J by 3 bases, with 8 bases between them. The CDR3 has 15 amino acids. The V gene's germline CDR1 is LGHNA and CDR2 YSLEER. DNA for the CDR3: TGCGCCAGCAGCCAAGACCTAGCATACACCGGGGAGCTGTTTTTT. Protein product: CASSQDLAYTGELFF.

As for this clone: In the same sample, other DNA sequences code for this CDR3. The chain has TRBV18 and TRBJ1-2; TRBD1 aligns across 7 bases. Germline loops: CDR1 KGHSH, CDR2 LQKENI. V trimming: 2 bases; J trimming: 4 bases; junction bases outside the gene matches: 1. The CDR3 sequence is 13 residues long. In DNA, the CDR3 is TGTGCCAGCTCACCAGAGGGGGCCTATGGCTACACCTTC. Protein product: CASSPEGAYGYTF.

The chain has TRBV7-2 and TRBJ1-5; D is unresolved. This CDR3 is built from 17 residues. Deletions cut 6 bases from V and 0 bases from J, with 18 bases between. Germline V gives CDR1 SGHTA, CDR2 FQGNSA. The CDR3 DNA reads as TGTGCCAGCAGTTCCATAGTTGGGGTACTTAGCAATCAGCCCCAGCATTTT. Protein product: CASSSIVGVLSNQPQHF.

This chain joins TRBV4-3 and TRBJ1-4; perhaps TRBD1 as D (5 bases). V gave up 0 bases and J gave up 6 bases, with 14 bases separating them. The CDR3 length is 16 residues. Germline loops: CDR1 LGHNA, CDR2 YSLEER. CDR3 sequence: CASSQDRRVSDEKLFF. Written as DNA, the CDR3 is TGCGCCAGCAGCCAAGATCGCAGGGTGTCGGATGAAAAACTGTTTTTT.

The chain joins TRBV29-1 to TRBJ2-7; D might be TRBD2 (6 bases). The CDR3 is 15 amino acids. Germline V gene data show CDR1 as SQVTM and CDR2 as ANQGSEA. Trimming left V 4 bases short and J 2 bases short, with 18 bases between. CDR3 region: CSVATQLGGAYEQYF. The DNA for the CDR3 is TGCAGCGTTGCAACCCAACTTGGAGGGGCCTACGAGCAGTACTTC.

Remarks on this clone: The same CDR3 is also encoded by other DNA sequences in this sample. V is TRBV5-1 and J is TRBJ2-7; 7 bases align to TRBD2. The CDR3 covers 15 residues. The germline V gene encodes CDR1 SGHRS and CDR2 YFSETQ. J lost 4 bases, V lost 0 bases, and 7 bases had no gene match. The CDR3 nucleotides read TGCGCCAGCAGCTTGGATGGCGGGAGTAGTTACGAGCAGTACTTC. It translates to CASSLDGGSSYEQYF.

DNA of the CDR3: TGCGCCAGCAGCCTGACAGGGGTGACAGATACGCAGTATTTT. Translation gives CASSLTGVTDTQYF. The V gene is TRBV4-3, the J gene TRBJ2-3; 8 bases are shared with TRBD1. This CDR3 is built from 14 residues. Germline CDR1 and CDR2: LGHNA and YSLEER. V was clipped by 4 bases and J by 3 bases; unmatched bases: 3.

About this clone: Distinct nucleotide sequences in the sample also encode this CDR3. The rearrangement uses TRBV18 and TRBJ2-7; D is unclear. There are 14 residues in the CDR3. Deletions cut 3 bases from V and 2 bases from J, with 11 bases between. Per germline, CDR1 KGHSH and CDR2 LQKENI. The CDR3 nucleotides read TGTGCCAGCTCACCTGGGGTTACGGCCTACGAGCAGTACTTC. It translates to CASSPGVTAYEQYF.

Comment on this clone: A read error may account for a junction end that differs from germline. This chain uses TRBV18 with TRBJ1-2, with 7 bases lining up with TRBD1. This CDR3 contains 13 residues. The germline gives CDR1 KGHSH, CDR2 LQKENI. The CDR3 loop reads CASSPRSDGTVSF. The CDR3 DNA sequence: TGTGCCAGCTCACCGCGAAGTGATGGGACAGTGTCCTTC.

This clone was picked up a small number of times. The gene calls are TRBV7-9 and TRBJ1-1; D is unclear. This CDR3 is 13 amino acids long. Germline V gene sequence: CDR1 SEHNR, CDR2 FQNEAQ (reference sequence). Trimming pared 5 bases from V and 4 bases from J, leaving 11 bases between. The CDR3 sequence is CASSPTGFTEAFF. CDR3 nucleotides: TGTGCCAGCAGCCCAACGGGGTTCACTGAAGCTTTCTTT.

The V call is TRBV4-3, the J call TRBJ2-2; D is perhaps TRBD2 (5 bases). This CDR3 has 17 amino acids. The germline V gene has CDR1 LGHNA and CDR2 YSLEER. V lost 0 bases, J lost 0 bases, and 11 bases lay in between. The DNA for the CDR3 is TGCGCCAGCAGCCAAGATTTGCGGGCCGCGAACACCGGGGAGCTGTTTTTT. Translated, it gives CASSQDLRAANTGELFF.

This sequence joins TRBV2 and TRBJ1-2, with a tentative D call TRBD1 (5 bases). Trimming took 3 bases from V and 4 from J, leaving 12 bases between them. The CDR3 has 14 amino acids. The germline gives CDR1 SNHLY, CDR2 FYNNEI. The CDR3 reads CASSDGRTPYGYTF. The CDR3 nucleotides are TGTGCCAGCAGTGATGGGCGGACACCCTATGGCTACACCTTC.